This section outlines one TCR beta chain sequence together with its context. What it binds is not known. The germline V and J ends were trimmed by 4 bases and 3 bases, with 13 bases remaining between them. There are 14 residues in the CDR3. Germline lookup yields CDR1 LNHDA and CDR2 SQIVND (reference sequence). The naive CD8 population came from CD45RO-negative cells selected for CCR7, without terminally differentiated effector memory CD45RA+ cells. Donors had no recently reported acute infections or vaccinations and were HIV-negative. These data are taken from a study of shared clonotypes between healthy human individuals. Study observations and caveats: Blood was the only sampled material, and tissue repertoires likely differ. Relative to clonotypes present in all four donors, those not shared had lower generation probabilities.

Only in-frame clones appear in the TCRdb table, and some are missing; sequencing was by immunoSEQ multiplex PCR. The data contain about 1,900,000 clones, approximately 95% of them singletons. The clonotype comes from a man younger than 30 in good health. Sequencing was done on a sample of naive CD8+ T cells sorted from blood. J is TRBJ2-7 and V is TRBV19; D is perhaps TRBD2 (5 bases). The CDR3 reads CASSTWEKGYEQYF. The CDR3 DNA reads TGTGCCAGTAGTACGTGGGAGAAGGGCTACGAGCAGTACTTC.